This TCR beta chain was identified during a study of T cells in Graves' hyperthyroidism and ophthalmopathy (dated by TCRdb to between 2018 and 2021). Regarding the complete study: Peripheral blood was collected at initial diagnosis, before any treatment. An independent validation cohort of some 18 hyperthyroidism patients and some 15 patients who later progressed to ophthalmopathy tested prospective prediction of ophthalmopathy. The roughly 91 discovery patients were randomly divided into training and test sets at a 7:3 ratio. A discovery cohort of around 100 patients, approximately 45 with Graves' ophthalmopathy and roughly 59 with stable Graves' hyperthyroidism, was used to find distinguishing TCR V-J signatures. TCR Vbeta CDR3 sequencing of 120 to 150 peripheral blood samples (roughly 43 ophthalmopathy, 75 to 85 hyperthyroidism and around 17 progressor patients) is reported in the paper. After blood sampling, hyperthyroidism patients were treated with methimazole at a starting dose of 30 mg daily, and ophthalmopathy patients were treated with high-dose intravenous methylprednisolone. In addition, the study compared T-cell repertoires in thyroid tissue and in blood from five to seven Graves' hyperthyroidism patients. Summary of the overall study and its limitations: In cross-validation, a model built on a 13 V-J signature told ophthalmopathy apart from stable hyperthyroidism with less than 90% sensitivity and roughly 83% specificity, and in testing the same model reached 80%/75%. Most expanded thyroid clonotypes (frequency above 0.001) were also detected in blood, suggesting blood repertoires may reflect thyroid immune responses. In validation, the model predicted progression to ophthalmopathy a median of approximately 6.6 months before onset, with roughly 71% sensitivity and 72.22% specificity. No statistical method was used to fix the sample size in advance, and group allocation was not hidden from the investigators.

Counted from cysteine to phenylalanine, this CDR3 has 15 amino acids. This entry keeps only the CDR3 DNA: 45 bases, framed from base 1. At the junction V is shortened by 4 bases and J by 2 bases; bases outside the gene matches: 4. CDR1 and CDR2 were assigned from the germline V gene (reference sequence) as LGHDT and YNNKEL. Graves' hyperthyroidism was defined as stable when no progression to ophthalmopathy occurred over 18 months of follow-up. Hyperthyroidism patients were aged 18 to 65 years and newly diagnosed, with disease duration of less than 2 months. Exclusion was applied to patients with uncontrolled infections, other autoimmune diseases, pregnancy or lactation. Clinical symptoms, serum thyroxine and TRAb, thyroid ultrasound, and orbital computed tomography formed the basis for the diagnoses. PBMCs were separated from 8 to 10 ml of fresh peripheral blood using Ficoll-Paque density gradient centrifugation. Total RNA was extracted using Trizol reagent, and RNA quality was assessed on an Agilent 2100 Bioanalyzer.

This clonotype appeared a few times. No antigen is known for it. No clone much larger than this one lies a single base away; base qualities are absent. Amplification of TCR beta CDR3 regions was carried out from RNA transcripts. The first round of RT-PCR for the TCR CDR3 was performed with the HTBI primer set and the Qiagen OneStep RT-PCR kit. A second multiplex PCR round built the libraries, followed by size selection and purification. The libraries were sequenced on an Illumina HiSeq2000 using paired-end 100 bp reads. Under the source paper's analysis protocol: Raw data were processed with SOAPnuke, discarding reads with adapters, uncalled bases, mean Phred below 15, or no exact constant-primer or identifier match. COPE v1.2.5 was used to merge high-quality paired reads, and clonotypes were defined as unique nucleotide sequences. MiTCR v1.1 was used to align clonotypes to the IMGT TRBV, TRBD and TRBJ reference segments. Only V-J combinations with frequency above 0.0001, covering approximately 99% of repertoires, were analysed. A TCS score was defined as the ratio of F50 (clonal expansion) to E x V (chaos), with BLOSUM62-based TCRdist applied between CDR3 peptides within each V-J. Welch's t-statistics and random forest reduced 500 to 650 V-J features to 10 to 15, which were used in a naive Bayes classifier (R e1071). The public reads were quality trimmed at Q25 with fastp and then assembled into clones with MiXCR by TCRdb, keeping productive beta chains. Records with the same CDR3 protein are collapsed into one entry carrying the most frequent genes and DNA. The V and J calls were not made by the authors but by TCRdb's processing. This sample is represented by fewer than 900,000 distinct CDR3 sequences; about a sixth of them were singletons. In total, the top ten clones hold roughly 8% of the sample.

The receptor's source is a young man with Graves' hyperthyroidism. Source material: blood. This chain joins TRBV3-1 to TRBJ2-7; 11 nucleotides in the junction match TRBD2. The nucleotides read TGTGCCAGCAGCCGACCGACTAGCGGGGCCTACGAGCAGTACTTC. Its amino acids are CASSRPTSGAYEQYF.